These 21 T cell receptor beta chains were all obtained from the same sample, sequenced in a study of blood T cell repertoires in COVID-19. Using immunoSEQ multiplex PCR, the repertoire was profiled, and TCRdb retains in-frame clones only, with some absent. The sample lists about 360,000 clones, around 87% seen once, with around 3% in the top ten. The source material was peripheral blood. These receptors were collected from a human donor in a cohort sampled during active COVID-19.

The gene calls are TRBV4-1 and TRBJ2-3; D perhaps matches TRBD2 (5 bases). The CDR3 covers 14 residues. V lost 0 bases, J lost 4 bases, and 8 bases lay in between. Germline V lookup: CDR1 MGHRA, CDR2 YSYEKL. CDR3 in amino acids: CASSQDRGSDTQYF. The CDR3 DNA reads TGCGCCAGCAGCCAAGATCGGGGTTCAGATACGCAGTATTTT.

CDR3 in DNA: TGTGCCAGCAGTGAGAGTCTAGCGGCACCCTCCTACAATGAGCAGTTCTTC. Its protein is CASSESLAAPSYNEQFF. The V gene is TRBV2, the J gene TRBJ2-1; 7 bases align to TRBD2. Germline CDR1 reads SNHLY; CDR2 reads FYNNEI. This CDR3 is 17 amino acids long. The trim removed 3 bases at V and 0 bases at J, leaving 8 bases unmatched.

The V gene is TRBV6-1, the J gene TRBJ1-6; maybe TRBD1 (5 bases). The length of the CDR3 is 17 residues. Germline CDR1 and CDR2: MNHNS and SASEGT. Trimming removed 0 bases from V and 10 bases from J, with 19 bases in between. CDR3 nucleotide sequence: TGTGCCAGCAGTGAAGCGTTGGCAGGGAGGGGAGAGTCACCCCTCCACTTT. It encodes CASSEALAGRGESPLHF.

This clone was seen only once. The chain uses TRBV28 and TRBJ1-6; perhaps TRBD1 as D (5 bases). The CDR3 loop spans 14 amino acids. Trimming removed 6 bases from V and 5 bases from J, with 11 bases in between. Germline V gives CDR1 MDHEN, CDR2 SYDVKM. In DNA form, the CDR3 reads TGTGCCAGCAGCGACAGATCCAATAATTCACCCCTCCACTTT. Amino acid sequence: CASSDRSNNSPLHF.

V usage is TRBV30 and J usage is TRBJ2-2; 7 nucleotides align to TRBD1. The CDR3 is 15 residues long. The germline gives CDR1 GTSNPN, CDR2 SVGIG (reference sequence). The junction had 9 bases not matched to a gene; V was cut back by 7 bases and J by 1 base. For the CDR3, the DNA is TGTGCCTACCCGTCCCGGACAGGGAACACCGGGGAGCTGTTTTTT. It encodes CAYPSRTGNTGELFF.

In DNA, the CDR3 is TGCGCCAGCAGCATTAGCCCCGGGCAAGAGACCCAGTACTTC. Protein product: CASSISPGQETQYF. V gene TRBV5-1 combines with J gene TRBJ2-5; D call uncertain. The CDR3 runs 14 residues. Trimming took 4 bases from V and 2 from J, leaving 12 bases between them. Germline V gene sequence: CDR1 SGHRS, CDR2 YFSETQ.

The rearrangement links TRBV29-1 to TRBJ2-5; a weak D match, TRBD2 (5 bases). The CDR3 spans 12 residues. V was shortened by 4 bases and J by 5 bases, with 11 bases between the two germline ends. Germline lookup yields CDR1 SQVTM and CDR2 ANQGSEA. CDR3 sequence reads: CSVGSRGETQYF. The CDR3 region has the DNA TGCAGCGTTGGGTCTAGAGGGGAGACCCAGTACTTC.

V and J are TRBV28 and TRBJ1-2; TRBD1 matches 8 bases. The CDR3 extends over 14 amino acids. The junction had 7 bases not matched to a gene; V was cut back by 5 bases and J by 5 bases. Germline CDR1 and CDR2: MDHEN and SYDVKM. The CDR3 coding sequence is TGTGCCAGCAGTCAGACAGGGGAGAAATATGGCTACACCTTC. Translating gives CASSQTGEKYGYTF.

V is TRBV7-8 and J is TRBJ1-2; D ambiguous. The germline CDR1 and CDR2 sequences are SGHVS and FQNEAQ. The CDR3 runs to 15 residues. V was shortened by 5 bases and J by 2 bases, with 15 bases between the two germline ends. The CDR3 nucleotides read TGTGCCAGCAGCCTAAAAGGCGGTTTAAACTATGGCTACACCTTC. Translation gives CASSLKGGLNYGYTF. Full variable domain (remainder filled in from reference TRBV7-8 and TRBJ1-2): GAGVSQSPRYKVAKRGQDVALRCDPISGHVSLFWYQQALGQGPEFLTYFQNEAQLDKSGLPSDRFFAERPEGSVSTLKIQRTQQEDSAVYLCASSLKGGLNYGYTFGSGTRLTVV.

This clone was counted ten times or more. The chain recombines TRBV5-6 with TRBJ1-6; unclear D gene. Germline V gene data show CDR1 as SGHDT and CDR2 as YYEEEE. The CDR3 has 14 amino acids. Between the trimmed V and J ends, which lost 2 bases and 9 bases, there was a span of 12 bases. CDR3 DNA: TGTGCCAGCAGCTTTTACGGGAACGGTTCACCCCTCCACTTT. It encodes CASSFYGNGSPLHF.

J is TRBJ2-1 and V is TRBV18; D remains unclear. CDR3 length equals 10 residues. The V gene lost 8 bases and the J gene lost 7 bases, with 6 bases spanning the gap. Germline V gene lookup returns CDR1 KGHSH and CDR2 LQKENI. CDR3 nucleotide sequence: TGTGCCAGCCGGAGAAATGAGCAGTTCTTC. Translated: CASRRNEQFF.

V and J are TRBV5-4 and TRBJ1-2; 9 bases align to TRBD1. The CDR3 is 20 residues long. Trimming removed 3 bases from V and 8 bases from J; junction bases left unmatched: 26. The germline V gene encodes CDR1 SGHNT and CDR2 YYREEE (reference sequence). The chain's CDR3 is CASSSLITRPRDRALGGYTF. CDR3 bases: TGTGCCAGCAGCTCCCTAATAACCAGACCGAGGGACAGGGCCCTCGGGGGCTACACCTTC.

This rearrangement joins TRBV18 to TRBJ2-7; 11 nucleotides line up with TRBD2. Looked up from germline, CDR1 is KGHSH and CDR2 is LQKENI. CDR3 length: 16 residues. Unmatched junction bases numbered 7, after V lost 3 bases and J lost 3 bases. CDR3 residues: CASSPTSGGPGYEQYF. In DNA, the CDR3 is TGTGCCAGCTCACCCACTAGCGGGGGCCCCGGCTACGAGCAGTACTTC. Supplemented by reference TRBV18 and TRBJ2-7, the full variable domain reads NAGVMQNPRHLVRRRGQEARLRCSPMKGHSHVYWYRQLPEEGLKFMVYLQKENIIDESGMPKERFSAEFPKEGPSILRIQQVVRGDSAAYFCASSPTSGGPGYEQYFGPGTRLTVT.

The chain uses TRBV4-2 and TRBJ2-1, with TRBD2 as a possible D gene (5 bases). The CDR3 runs to 15 residues. Between the trimmed V and J ends, which lost 4 bases and 9 bases, there was a span of 19 bases. Per germline, CDR1 LGHNA and CDR2 YNFKEQ. Written as DNA, the CDR3 is TGTGCCAGCAGCCTTCTCGGGGAGCCAGGTAGTGAGCAGTTCTTC. This codes for CASSLLGEPGSEQFF.

This clone was counted once. CDR3 residues: CASSEAGGGGLYEQYF. CDR3 sequence (DNA): TGTGCCAGCAGTGAAGCTGGAGGGGGAGGGCTCTACGAGCAGTACTTC. The J gene is TRBJ2-7, the V gene TRBV25-1, with D possibly being TRBD2 (7 bases). The CDR3 is 16 amino acids. Germline values: CDR1 MGHDK, CDR2 SYGVNS. Trimming left V 2 bases short and J 3 bases short, with 17 bases between.

The gene calls are TRBV6-6 and TRBJ2-1; TRBD2 matches at 10 bases. This CDR3 is built from 14 residues. V shed 6 bases, J shed 4 bases, and the junction held 3 bases outside the gene matches. Germline CDR1 MNHNY, CDR2 SVGAGI (reference sequence). This CDR3 is CASSRLAGYNEQFF. The CDR3 nucleotides are TGTGCCAGCAGCCGACTAGCGGGTTACAATGAGCAGTTCTTC.

This chain uses TRBV5-1 with TRBJ2-6; D is possibly TRBD1 (7 bases). The CDR3 is 17 residues long. Per germline, CDR1 SGHRS and CDR2 YFSETQ. Between the trimmed V and J ends, which lost 1 base and 4 bases, there was a span of 15 bases. The CDR3 DNA reads as TGCGCCAGCAGCTTGAAGGAGGGGGCGCCGGGGGCCAACGTCCTGACTTTC. Protein product: CASSLKEGAPGANVLTF.

This clone came up once. The V and J genes are TRBV28 and TRBJ2-2, with TRBD1 as a possible D gene (5 bases). V lost 6 bases and J 6 bases, leaving 23 bases between the germline ends. The CDR3 length is 17 residues. Per germline, CDR1 MDHEN and CDR2 SYDVKM. The CDR3, as DNA: TGTGCCAGCAGCCTTATTAAGGAGCGACCAGGGCCCGGGGAGCTGTTTTTT. Amino acids: CASSLIKERPGPGELFF.

The gene calls are TRBV7-8 and TRBJ2-5, with 8 bases identical to TRBD1. The CDR3 is 17 residues long. The ends lost 0 bases at V and 4 bases at J; junction bases unmatched: 10. Looked up from germline, CDR1 is SGHVS and CDR2 is FQNEAQ. For the CDR3, the DNA is TGTGCCAGCAGCTTAGCGTTGCCAGGGGGCTATTTAGAGACCCAGTACTTC. It specifies CASSLALPGGYLETQYF.

This chain uses TRBV6-5 with TRBJ1-1; TRBD1 is a possible D gene (5 bases). V shed 5 bases and J shed 2 bases, with 12 bases lying between them. The CDR3 sequence is 14 residues long. Germline CDR1 reads MNHEY; CDR2 reads SVGAGI. CDR3 in DNA: TGTGCCAGCAGTAAGACAGAGCTTAACACTGAAGCTTTCTTT. This encodes CASSKTELNTEAFF.

The chain combines TRBV18 with TRBJ2-5; 9 bases align to TRBD1. Germline-derived CDR1 and CDR2 are KGHSH and LQKENI. The V segment lost 3 bases and the J segment 2 bases; nucleotides outside the gene matches: 7. CDR3 length: 16 amino acids. DNA for the CDR3: TGTGCCAGCTCACCCTACCGGGACAGGGTGCAAGAGACCCAGTACTTC. Translating gives CASSPYRDRVQETQYF.